The 18 T cell receptor beta chains below come from one sample, sequenced in a study of shared clonotypes between healthy human individuals. The protocol was immunoSEQ multiplex PCR, while the TCRdb copy is restricted to in-frame clones and leaves out a portion. The sample shows millions of clones, roughly 95% of them seen only once. The source material was naive CD4+ T cells sorted from blood. Subset: CD45RA+ positively selected. Receptors were obtained from a young man in good health.

This chain links TRBV7-9 with TRBJ2-3; the D is unclear. Germline V gene lookup returns CDR1 SEHNR and CDR2 FQNEAQ (reference sequence). The V end lost 3 bases, the J end lost 6 bases, and 13 bases lay between the germline ends. This CDR3 has 14 residues. CDR3 region: CASSFQWEGDTQYF. The CDR3 nucleotides are TGTGCCAGCAGCTTTCAGTGGGAAGGGGATACGCAGTATTTT. Full variable domain (remainder filled in from reference TRBV7-9 and TRBJ2-3): DTGVSQNPRHKITKRGQNVTFRCDPISEHNRLYWYRQTLGQGPEFLTYFQNEAQLEKSRLLSDRFSAERPKGSFSTLEIQRTEQGDSAMYLCASSFQWEGDTQYFGPGTRLTVL.

J is TRBJ1-6 and V is TRBV4-1; unclear D gene. This CDR3 has 17 amino acids. Per germline, CDR1 MGHRA and CDR2 YSYEKL. V was shortened by 3 bases and J by 0 bases, with 12 bases between the two germline ends. The CDR3 DNA reads TGCGCCAGCAGCCAGGCCGGAGGCGACTCCTATAATTCACCCCTCCACTTT. It encodes CASSQAGGDSYNSPLHF.

The chain carries TRBV11-2 and TRBJ1-4, with a tentative D call TRBD1 (6 bases). The V end was cut by 5 bases, the J end by 2 bases, with 12 bases between. From germline, CDR1 is SGHAT and CDR2 FQNNGV. The CDR3 sequence is 15 residues long. CDR3 residues: CASSPGVKTNEKLFF. The CDR3 nucleotides are TGTGCCAGCAGCCCAGGGGTAAAGACTAATGAAAAACTGTTTTTT.

This chain uses TRBV6-5 with TRBJ1-5; D remains ambiguous. Germline assignment: CDR1 MNHEY and CDR2 SVGAGI. The CDR3 spans 14 residues. V was pared by 6 bases and J by 8 bases, with 17 bases between. The CDR3 DNA sequence: TGTGCCAGCAGACCAGCCGCCACGGGAGAGCCCCAGCATTTT. This sequence encodes CASRPAATGEPQHF.

The chain has TRBV4-3 and TRBJ1-5, with no clear D. This CDR3 is 17 amino acids long. Germline V gene sequence: CDR1 LGHNA, CDR2 YSLEER. With 0 bases removed from V and 0 bases from J, the gap between germline ends came to 12 bases. The CDR3 region has the DNA TGCGCCAGCAGCCAAGATGGGGTGGAGTCTAGCAATCAGCCCCAGCATTTT. It is translated as CASSQDGVESSNQPQHF.

Details on this clone: The same CDR3 is also encoded by other DNA sequences in this sample. The chain combines TRBV5-1 with TRBJ2-5; D is unresolved. Germline V gene data show CDR1 as SGHRS and CDR2 as YFSETQ. V lost 0 bases to trimming and J lost 2 bases, with 8 bases between them. The CDR3 consists of 14 residues. The CDR3 here is CASSLAGNQETQYF. CDR3 sequence (DNA): TGCGCCAGCAGCTTGGCTGGGAATCAAGAGACCCAGTACTTC.

A remark on this clone: One end of the junction does not line up with germline, which may come from a read error. The CDR3 spells CASSETFGQPGELFF. The CDR3 nucleotides are TGTGCCAGCAGTGAAACTTTTGGACAGCCCGGAGAGCTGTTTTTT. This sequence joins TRBV25-1 and TRBJ2-2; D perhaps matches TRBD1 (6 bases). Germline lookup yields CDR1 MGHDK and CDR2 SYGVNS. This CDR3 has 15 residues.

This clone appeared a single time. The gene calls are TRBV6-1 and TRBJ1-5; 8 bases match TRBD1. Trimming cost V 1 base and J 4 bases; bases outside gene matches: 6. Germline CDR1 reads MNHNS; CDR2 reads SASEGT. The CDR3 runs 16 residues. The CDR3 coding sequence is TGTGCCAGCAGTGAAGACCAGGGGGCTAGAAATCAGCCCCAGCATTTT. Translating gives CASSEDQGARNQPQHF.

Concerning this clone: One end of the junction varies from germline; a read error may be responsible. This chain links TRBV5-1 with TRBJ2-1, with 13 bases aligning to TRBD2. This CDR3 contains 13 residues. From germline, CDR1 is SGHRS and CDR2 YFSETQ. The CDR3 loop is CASGPGLAGVRVF. For the CDR3, the DNA is TGCGCCAGCGGCCCTGGACTAGCGGGAGTCCGAGTCTTC.

V usage is TRBV2 and J usage is TRBJ2-7, with a possible D match to TRBD1 (5 bases). The CDR3 is made up of 12 amino acids. From germline, CDR1 is SNHLY and CDR2 FYNNEI. V was trimmed by 11 bases and J by 2 bases, leaving 13 bases between them. For the CDR3, the DNA is TGTGCCTCGATGGGGCGAACCTACGAGCAGTACTTC. It codes for CASMGRTYEQYF.

The gene calls are TRBV10-3 and TRBJ2-7, with a tentative D call TRBD1 (6 bases). Between the trimmed V and J ends, which lost 6 bases and 3 bases, there was a span of 15 bases. The CDR3 is made up of 14 amino acids. The V gene's germline CDR1 is ENHRY and CDR2 SYGVKD. In nucleotides, the CDR3 is TGTGCCATCAGACCCGCGGTGGACAGCTACGAGCAGTACTTC. Translated: CAIRPAVDSYEQYF.

The rearrangement links TRBV28 to TRBJ2-4; no reliable D call. Trimming removed 3 bases at V and 4 bases at J, with 19 bases between. This CDR3 has 17 residues. The germline V gene encodes CDR1 MDHEN and CDR2 SYDVKM. The CDR3 here is CASSLISVLGLKNIQYF. The CDR3 coding sequence is TGTGCCAGCAGTTTGATTTCTGTTCTGGGATTGAAAAACATTCAGTACTTC.

The chain recombines TRBV6-1 with TRBJ2-5; D possibly corresponds to TRBD2 (5 bases). The V gene's germline CDR1 is MNHNS and CDR2 SASEGT. CDR3 length: 12 amino acids. V lost 7 bases, J lost 5 bases, and 11 bases lay in between. The CDR3: CASISAGETQYF. The CDR3 DNA is TGTGCCAGCATTAGCGCAGGCGAGACCCAGTACTTC.

The sample holds one count of this clone. The sample contains more than one DNA sequence encoding this CDR3. V gene TRBV5-1 combines with J gene TRBJ2-7; the match to TRBD1 covers 12 bases. The V gene end was trimmed by 3 bases and the J gene end by 4 bases; junction bases not matched to a gene: 5. Germline V gene lookup returns CDR1 SGHRS and CDR2 YFSETQ. This CDR3 spans 15 amino acids. CDR3 bases: TGCGCCAGCAGCTCCGGGACAGGGGGCAGTTACGAGCAGTACTTC. Protein product: CASSSGTGGSYEQYF.

V and J are TRBV5-1 and TRBJ2-1; perhaps TRBD2 as D (6 bases). Germline CDR1 SGHRS, CDR2 YFSETQ. The CDR3 has 15 amino acids. Trimming cost V 0 bases and J 5 bases, with 12 bases left between them. As DNA, the CDR3 is TGCGCCAGCAGCTTGGAAGGGAGGACTGACAATGAGCAGTTCTTC. Protein sequence: CASSLEGRTDNEQFF.

CDR3 in amino acids: CASSETGQGVHYGYTF. The CDR3, as DNA: TGTGCCAGCAGCGAGACCGGACAGGGGGTTCACTATGGCTACACCTTC. This chain links TRBV5-4 with TRBJ1-2; 10 positions agree with TRBD1. CDR3 length: 16 amino acids. J gave up 3 bases and V 4 bases, and 9 bases lay outside the gene matches. CDR1 is SGHNT, CDR2 YYREEE, per germline (reference sequence).

This clone was recorded only once. This rearrangement joins TRBV4-3 to TRBJ2-2, with D maybe TRBD1 (5 bases). Looked up from germline, CDR1 is LGHNA and CDR2 is YSLEER. The V and J ends lost 1 base and 7 bases respectively, with 22 bases between them. The CDR3 totals 18 residues. CDR3 sequence (DNA): TGCGCCAGCAGCCAAGCGGCAGCGCAAAGGGTTAGGGGCGGGGAGCTGTTTTTT. Translation: CASSQAAAQRVRGGELFF.

The gene calls are TRBV29-1 and TRBJ2-1, with no clear D. The CDR3 consists of 12 residues. Germline CDR1 reads SQVTM; CDR2 reads ANQGSEA. V was cut by 7 bases and J by 6 bases, with 13 bases left in between. The CDR3 DNA sequence: TGCAGCGGCCGCCAGTCTGGCAATGAGCAGTTCTTC. This sequence encodes CSGRQSGNEQFF.